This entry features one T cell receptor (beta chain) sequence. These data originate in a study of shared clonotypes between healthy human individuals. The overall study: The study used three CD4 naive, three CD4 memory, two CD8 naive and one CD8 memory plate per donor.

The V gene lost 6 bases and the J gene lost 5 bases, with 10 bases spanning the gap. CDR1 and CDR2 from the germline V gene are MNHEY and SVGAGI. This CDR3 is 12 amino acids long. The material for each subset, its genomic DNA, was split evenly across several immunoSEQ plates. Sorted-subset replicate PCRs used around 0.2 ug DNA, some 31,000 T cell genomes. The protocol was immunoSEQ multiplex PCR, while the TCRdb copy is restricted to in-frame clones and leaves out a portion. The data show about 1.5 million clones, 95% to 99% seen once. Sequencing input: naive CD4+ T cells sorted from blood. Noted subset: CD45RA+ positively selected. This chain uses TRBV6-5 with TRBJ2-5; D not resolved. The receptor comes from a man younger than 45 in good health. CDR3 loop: CASSPGSETQYF. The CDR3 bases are TGTGCCAGCAGCCCGGGCAGTGAGACCCAGTACTTC.